This T cell receptor beta chain was documented in a study of T cell responses to AZD1222 COVID-19 vaccine. Only in-frame clones appear in the TCRdb table, and some are missing; sequencing was by immunoSEQ multiplex PCR. The table records 130,000 to 150,000 clones, around nine tenths of them present only once. The V and J ends lost 8 bases and 1 base respectively, with 15 bases between them. Germline lookup yields CDR1 SGHDT and CDR2 YYEEEE. The CDR3 has 14 residues. The sequence was collected from an adult in good health. This chain uses TRBV5-6 with TRBJ1-1; D gene unclear. The sample here was peripheral blood, taken on day 0 of AZD1222 vaccination. CDR3 DNA: TGTGCCAGTTTGTATGGAGCGGAGAACACTGAAGCTTTCTTT. Its translation is CASLYGAENTEAFF.